The 14 T cell receptor beta chains below come from one sample, sequenced in a study of T cell responses to AZD1222 COVID-19 vaccine. Clones were sequenced by immunoSEQ multiplex PCR, and TCRdb holds only the in-frame ones, with some missing. The sample lists some 120,000 clones, roughly 87% occurring once. The source material was peripheral blood, sampled on day 0 of AZD1222 vaccination. These TCRs come from an adult in good health.

This clone was seen once. The chain combines TRBV7-9 with TRBJ2-5, with D possibly TRBD2 on 6 matching bases. V was trimmed by 5 bases and J by 2 bases, leaving 15 bases between them. Germline V gene lookup returns CDR1 SEHNR and CDR2 FQNEAQ (reference sequence). This CDR3 comprises 15 residues. The chain's CDR3 is CASSPRIAEQETQYF. CDR3 sequence (DNA): TGTGCCAGCAGCCCTCGTATAGCGGAACAAGAGACCCAGTACTTC.

The genes are TRBV28 and TRBJ1-5; maybe TRBD1 (5 bases). The CDR3 runs 16 residues. V lost 1 base and J lost 1, with 11 bases in between. From germline, CDR1 is MDHEN and CDR2 SYDVKM. As DNA, the CDR3 is TGTGCCAGCAGTTTATATCGAGGGACGAGCAATCAGCCCCAGCATTTT. Its protein product is CASSLYRGTSNQPQHF.

The chain combines TRBV11-2 with TRBJ1-6, with D possibly being TRBD1 (6 bases). Germline V gives CDR1 SGHAT, CDR2 FQNNGV. Trimming cost V 2 bases and J 12 bases, with 17 bases left between them. The CDR3 spans 15 residues. CDR3 DNA sequence: TGTGCCAGCAGCTTAAGGCCCTTACAGGGTCTACCCCTCCACTTT. Protein product: CASSLRPLQGLPLHF.

This chain connects TRBV27 to TRBJ2-2, with TRBD2 identical over 9 bases. CDR1 MNHEY and CDR2 SMNVEV come from the germline V gene (reference sequence). V gave up 3 bases and J gave up 6 bases; unmatched junction bases: 20. This CDR3 is built from 20 residues. This CDR3 is CASSFPDRLAEPPLPGELFF. In DNA, the CDR3 is TGTGCCAGCAGTTTCCCAGACCGACTAGCGGAGCCCCCCCTTCCCGGGGAGCTGTTTTTT.

The J gene is TRBJ1-3, the V gene TRBV5-5, with D possibly being TRBD1 (6 bases). The CDR3 extends over 14 amino acids. In germline, CDR1 is SGHKS, CDR2 YYEKEE (reference sequence). V was trimmed by 1 base and J by 4 bases, leaving 9 bases between them. CDR3 DNA: TGTGCCAGCAGCTTGTTCGGGGGCGGAAACACCATATATTTT. It codes for CASSLFGGGNTIYF. Full variable domain (rest looked up from reference TRBV5-5 and TRBJ1-3): DAGVTQSPTHLIKTRGQQVTLRCSPISGHKSVSWYQQVLGQGPQFIFQYYEKEERGRGNFPDRFSARQFPNYSSELNVNALLLGDSALYLCASSLFGGGNTIYFGEGSWLTVV.

The genes are TRBV4-2 and TRBJ1-1; the D gene is possibly TRBD1 (6 bases). CDR3 length: 17 amino acids. The V gene's germline CDR1 is LGHNA and CDR2 YNFKEQ. V dropped 6 bases and J dropped 0 bases, with 20 bases sitting between them. The DNA of the CDR3 is TGTGCCAGCAGTTCCAGCGGGGGCTGGGGGATGAACACTGAAGCTTTCTTT. It yields the protein CASSSSGGWGMNTEAFF.

The chain employs TRBV10-1 and TRBJ2-1, with a weak D call TRBD2 (6 bases). The CDR3 runs to 16 residues. Per the germline V gene, CDR1 is WNHNN and CDR2 is SYGVQD (reference sequence). With 6 bases removed from V and 6 bases from J, the gap between germline ends came to 21 bases. CDR3 loop: CASRAPPSDRPNEQFF. The CDR3, as DNA: TGCGCCAGCAGAGCCCCCCCTAGCGATCGTCCCAATGAGCAGTTCTTC.

CDR3 loop: CASSSLAASYNEQFF. Here the CDR3 DNA reads TGTGCCAGTAGTTCCCTAGCGGCCTCCTACAATGAGCAGTTCTTC. The V call is TRBV19, the J call TRBJ2-1; 7 bases fit TRBD2. V was clipped by 5 bases and J by 0 bases; unmatched bases: 4. Germline lookup yields CDR1 LNHDA and CDR2 SQIVND (reference sequence). The CDR3 loop spans 15 amino acids.

This chain links TRBV5-1 with TRBJ1-1, with 7 bases identical to TRBD1. J lost 1 base, V lost 1 base, and 10 bases had no gene match. The germline CDR1 and CDR2 sequences are SGHRS and YFSETQ. The CDR3 extends over 17 amino acids. The CDR3 nucleotides are TGCGCCAGCAGCTTGTCTCGAGGGGGCTGGGGGAACACTGAAGCTTTCTTT. This encodes CASSLSRGGWGNTEAFF.

The genes are TRBV28 and TRBJ1-5, with D possibly TRBD1 on 5 matching bases. Germline lookup yields CDR1 MDHEN and CDR2 SYDVKM. The length of the CDR3 is 17 residues. Trimming took off 7 bases at V and 0 bases at J, with 19 bases between the two ends. CDR3 sequence: CASISPGTGYSNQPQHF. For the CDR3, the DNA is TGTGCCAGCATAAGTCCCGGGACGGGGTATAGCAATCAGCCCCAGCATTTT.

The V call is TRBV7-2, the J call TRBJ1-5; unclear D gene. Germline V gene data show CDR1 as SGHTA and CDR2 as FQGNSA. V gave up 1 base and J gave up 1 base, with 5 bases separating them. The CDR3 totals 14 residues. The CDR3 DNA sequence: TGTGCCAGCAGCTTAGGAATGAGCAATCAGCCCCAGCATTTT. Its translation is CASSLGMSNQPQHF.

V and J are TRBV29-1 and TRBJ1-2; 9 nucleotides match TRBD1. The ends lost 4 bases at V and 4 bases at J; junction bases unmatched: 13. CDR3 length: 16 amino acids. Germline V gene sequence: CDR1 SQVTM, CDR2 ANQGSEA. The CDR3 is CSVGDLGQGTSYGYTF. CDR3 DNA sequence: TGCAGCGTTGGAGACCTAGGACAGGGGACATCCTATGGCTACACCTTC.

The chain is built from TRBV6-4 and TRBJ1-1; the D gene is possibly TRBD1 (6 bases). Trimming took 3 bases from V and 10 from J, leaving 15 bases between them. Per germline, CDR1 MRHNA and CDR2 SNTAGT. The CDR3 runs 13 residues. The DNA of the CDR3 is TGTGCCAGCAGTGAGTACAGGGAGGCGGCAGCTTTCTTT. Protein: CASSEYREAAAFF.

The chain joins TRBV7-3 to TRBJ2-1; 10 bases match TRBD1. The V segment lost 5 bases and the J segment 6 bases; nucleotides outside the gene matches: 7. The CDR3 spans 15 residues. Per the germline V gene, CDR1 is SGHTA and CDR2 is FQGTGA. CDR3 sequence reads: CASSIGTGVINEQFF. CDR3 sequence (DNA): TGTGCCAGCAGCATCGGGACAGGGGTGATCAATGAGCAGTTCTTC.